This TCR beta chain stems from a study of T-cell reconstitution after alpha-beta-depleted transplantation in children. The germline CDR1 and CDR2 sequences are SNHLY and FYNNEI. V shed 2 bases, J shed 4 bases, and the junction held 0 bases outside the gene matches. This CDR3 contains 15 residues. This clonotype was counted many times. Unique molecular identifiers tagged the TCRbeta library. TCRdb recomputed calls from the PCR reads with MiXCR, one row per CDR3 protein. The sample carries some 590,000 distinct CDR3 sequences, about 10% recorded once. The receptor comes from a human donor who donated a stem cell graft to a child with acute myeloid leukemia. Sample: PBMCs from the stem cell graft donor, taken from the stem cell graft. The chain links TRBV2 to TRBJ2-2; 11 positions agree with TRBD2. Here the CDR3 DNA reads TGTGCCAGCAGTGAAACTAGCGGGGGCACCGGGGAGCTGTTTTTT. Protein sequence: CASSETSGGTGELFF.